Reported below is one T cell receptor beta chain. The record originates from a study of blood T cell repertoires in COVID-19. Study-wide context: Collection of acute and convalescent COVID-19 samples took place in the United States, Italy and Spain. PBMCs, B-cell-depleted T cells, or T cells were the source of the cDNA or gDNA that made up the material.

Produced via immunoSEQ multiplex PCR; TCRdb's table is partial and in-frame only. The sample carries some 55,000 clones, approximately 80% recorded once. Germline assignment: CDR1 SGHTA and CDR2 FQGTGA. Trimming cost V 2 bases and J 4 bases, with 13 bases left between them. The CDR3 has 15 amino acids. The V call is TRBV7-3, the J call TRBJ2-3; TRBD2 is a possible D gene (6 bases). The sequence derives from a man aged 70 or older with active or convalescent COVID-19. The sequencing sample was made of peripheral blood. The CDR3 DNA reads as TGTGCCAGCAGCTTATTTACACTAGCCCCAGATACGCAGTATTTT. Protein product: CASSLFTLAPDTQYF.